Below, 27 T cell receptor beta chains from the same sample are listed, as sequenced in a study of PD-L1 blockade in urothelial cancer. Method: immunoSEQ multiplex PCR; TCRdb's copy keeps in-frame clones and lacks some. The sample shows about 88,000 clones, roughly 90% of them seen only once. Sample: PBMCs, taken around atezolizumab (anti-PD-L1) treatment. These receptors all stem from a man aged 55 to 70 with urothelial cancer.

The J gene is TRBJ1-4, the V gene TRBV15; 10 bases fit TRBD1. J lost 8 bases, V lost 5 bases, and 8 bases had no gene match. Looked up from germline, CDR1 is LNHNV and CDR2 is YYDKDF (reference sequence). The CDR3 length is 15 residues. The DNA for the CDR3 is TGTGCCACCAGCGGTGGGACAGGGGTCGGGGAAAAACTGTTTTTT. Translated: CATSGGTGVGEKLFF.

The chain links TRBV9 to TRBJ2-7, with D possibly matching TRBD2 (5 bases). The germline V gene has CDR1 SGDLS and CDR2 YYNGEE. The V and J ends lost 0 bases and 6 bases respectively, with 13 bases between them. This CDR3 region has 14 residues. The CDR3 bases are TGTGCCAGCAGCGTAGGTCGGGGAGCCACCGAGCAGTACTTC. The encoded protein is CASSVGRGATEQYF.

This chain links TRBV7-9 with TRBJ2-3; the D is unclear. Germline CDR1 reads SEHNR; CDR2 reads FQNEAQ (reference sequence). With 0 bases removed from V and 8 bases from J, the gap between germline ends came to 9 bases. The CDR3 runs to 13 residues. CDR3 sequence reads: CASSLAGQSTQYF. Here the CDR3 DNA reads TGTGCCAGCAGCTTAGCGGGCCAGTCTACGCAGTATTTT.

This rearrangement joins TRBV5-1 to TRBJ1-1, with 12 nucleotides matching TRBD1. Germline V gives CDR1 SGHRS, CDR2 YFSETQ. V lost 4 bases, J lost 0 bases, and 4 bases stayed unmatched. The CDR3 has 16 residues. CDR3 region: CASSPGTGGVNTEAFF. The CDR3 DNA follows: TGCGCCAGCAGCCCTGGGACAGGGGGCGTGAACACTGAAGCTTTCTTT.

This chain uses TRBV6-1 with TRBJ1-5, with D perhaps TRBD1 (5 bases). The length of the CDR3 is 14 residues. Germline V CDR1 and CDR2: MNHNS, SASEGT. Trimming removed 2 bases at V and 2 bases at J, with 7 bases between. CDR3 coding DNA: TGTGCCAGCAGTGAACGGGGGGGCAATCAGCCCCAGCATTTT. Residues: CASSERGGNQPQHF.

This chain joins TRBV30 and TRBJ2-7; 10 bases are a match to TRBD1. CDR3 length: 14 residues. Germline CDR1 is GTSNPN and CDR2 is SVGIG (reference sequence). After removal of 4 bases from V and 5 bases from J, the junction contained 8 bases not matched to a gene. In DNA form, the CDR3 reads TGTGCCTGGACCTTTACCGGGACAGGGGACGAGCAGTACTTC. It is translated as CAWTFTGTGDEQYF.

This clone was seen just once. This chain connects TRBV28 to TRBJ2-3; 9 bases match TRBD2. After removal of 10 bases from V and 3 bases from J, the junction contained 2 bases not matched to a gene. The CDR3 sequence is 12 residues long. Germline CDR1 is MDHEN and CDR2 is SYDVKM. The CDR3: CAISGGTDTQYF. The CDR3 coding sequence is TGTGCCATAAGCGGGGGGACAGATACGCAGTATTTT.

V and J are TRBV29-1 and TRBJ1-1; 7 bases are a match to TRBD1. The germline gives CDR1 SQVTM, CDR2 ANQGSEA. The CDR3 has 16 amino acids. Germline trimming cut 3 bases from V and 4 bases from J; bases unmatched to any gene: 14. As DNA, the CDR3 is TGCAGCGTTGAGAGGTGGTGGCAGGGGGGTTTCACTGAAGCTTTCTTT. Translation: CSVERWWQGGFTEAFF.

V is TRBV11-2 and J is TRBJ1-1; 8 bases match TRBD1. V lost 4 bases to trimming and J lost 6 bases; unmatched junction nucleotides: 10. The CDR3 consists of 15 residues. Germline CDR1 reads SGHAT; CDR2 reads FQNNGV. The CDR3 loop is CASSSVRGRGAEAFF. CDR3 in DNA: TGTGCCAGCAGCTCCGTCAGGGGGCGAGGGGCTGAAGCTTTCTTT.

The chain combines TRBV5-6 with TRBJ2-3; no definite D call. Germline CDR1 is SGHDT and CDR2 is YYEEEE. The ends were cut back, 4 bases at V and 2 bases at J, with 8 bases in the middle. The CDR3 spans 13 residues. CDR3 DNA: TGTGCCAGCAGCACAACGTACACAGATACGCAGTATTTT. It translates to CASSTTYTDTQYF.

This clone appeared many times. V is TRBV5-1 and J is TRBJ1-2, with TRBD1 matching over 12 bases. V was clipped by 0 bases and J by 6 bases; unmatched bases: 3. CDR1 is SGHRS, CDR2 YFSETQ, per germline. The CDR3 has 15 amino acids. The CDR3 DNA reads TGCGCCAGCAGCTTGGTGGGACAGGGGGCCCATGGCTACACCTTC. This sequence encodes CASSLVGQGAHGYTF.

The V call is TRBV15, the J call TRBJ2-3; 9 bases line up with TRBD2. The CDR3 extends over 15 amino acids. Germline trimming cut 1 base from V and 7 bases from J; bases unmatched to any gene: 6. Germline V CDR1 and CDR2: LNHNV, YYDKDF (reference sequence). The CDR3 is CATSRGGGGANTQYF. CDR3 nucleotide sequence: TGTGCCACCAGCAGAGGGGGCGGGGGGGCGAATACGCAGTATTTT.

The chain links TRBV6-5 to TRBJ1-4; no firm D call. V was pared by 11 bases and J by 3 bases, with 10 bases between. This CDR3 comprises 12 residues. The V gene's germline CDR1 is MNHEY and CDR2 SVGAGI. The CDR3 spells CAVGEANEKLFF. For the CDR3, the DNA is TGTGCCGTCGGGGAGGCTAATGAAAAACTGTTTTTT.

This clone showed up just once. The chain employs TRBV5-6 and TRBJ2-5; a weak D match, TRBD2 (7 bases). Germline assignment: CDR1 SGHDT and CDR2 YYEEEE. V shed 0 bases and J shed 0 bases, with 12 bases lying between them. The CDR3 loop spans 16 amino acids. In DNA form, the CDR3 reads TGTGCCAGCAGCTTGGCCGTCGGGGGGCACCAAGAGACCCAGTACTTC. The encoded protein is CASSLAVGGHQETQYF.

This rearrangement joins TRBV7-2 to TRBJ2-5; TRBD2 aligns across 10 bases. J gave up 4 bases and V 4 bases, and 3 bases lay outside the gene matches. CDR3 length equals 14 residues. Germline CDR1 SGHTA, CDR2 FQGNSA. The CDR3 is CASSSSGGRETQYF. The CDR3 DNA is TGTGCCAGCAGCTCTAGCGGGGGCCGAGAGACCCAGTACTTC.

The V call is TRBV27, the J call TRBJ2-3, with 8 nucleotides matching TRBD2. Losses at the gene ends were 0 bases for V and 6 bases for J; bases not matched to a gene: 8. The CDR3 loop spans 16 amino acids. The germline CDR1 and CDR2 sequences are MNHEY and SMNVEV (reference sequence). The CDR3 DNA sequence: TGTGCCAGCAGTTTATCGGAAGGTGGACTAGCCGATACGCAGTATTTT. Translating gives CASSLSEGGLADTQYF.

The rearrangement uses TRBV10-1 and TRBJ2-5; D gene uncertain. CDR3 size: 14 residues. Germline assignment: CDR1 WNHNN and CDR2 SYGVQD (reference sequence). The ends were cut back, 0 bases at V and 1 base at J, with 6 bases in the middle. For the CDR3, the DNA is TGCGCCAGCAGTGAGTCGTTCTCCCAAGAGACCCAGTACTTC. It encodes CASSESFSQETQYF.

The V gene is TRBV10-3, the J gene TRBJ2-7; 7 bases match TRBD1. The CDR3 length is 15 residues. After removal of 3 bases from V and 4 bases from J, the junction contained 9 bases not matched to a gene. Germline loops: CDR1 ENHRY, CDR2 SYGVKD. CDR3 in amino acids: CAISDLDRVGYEQYF. CDR3 DNA sequence: TGTGCCATCAGTGACTTAGACAGGGTCGGTTACGAGCAGTACTTC.

This clone was picked up one time. The chain links TRBV4-1 to TRBJ2-3; D ambiguous. V shed 0 bases and J shed 6 bases, with 7 bases lying between them. The CDR3 has 13 amino acids. Germline values: CDR1 MGHRA, CDR2 YSYEKL. The CDR3 protein is CASSQEPADTQYF. CDR3 coding DNA: TGCGCCAGCAGCCAAGAGCCCGCGGATACGCAGTATTTT.

The rearrangement uses TRBV10-3 and TRBJ1-2, with 7 bases fitting TRBD1. This CDR3 is built from 15 residues. Germline CDR1 ENHRY, CDR2 SYGVKD. V trimming: 4 bases; J trimming: 8 bases; junction bases outside the gene matches: 13. CDR3 sequence: CAISAQTGLTEGYTF. The CDR3 region has the DNA TGTGCCATCAGTGCCCAGACAGGGCTCACGGAGGGCTACACCTTC.

Concerning this clone: One base away lies a much larger clone, so this may be a sequencing read error. DNA of the CDR3: TGTGCCGGCAGTGAAACAGGGGGCACAGATACGCAGTATTTT. Encoded protein: CAGSETGGTDTQYF. The chain joins TRBV2 to TRBJ2-3; the match to TRBD1 covers 7 bases. The CDR3 sequence is 14 residues long. Germline CDR1 is SNHLY and CDR2 is FYNNEI. The complete variable domain, with remaining parts taken from reference TRBV2 and TRBJ2-3, reads EPEVTQTPSHQVTQMGQEVILRCVPISNHLYFYWYRQILGQKVEFLVSFYNNEISEKSEIFDDQFSVERPDGSNFTLKIRSTKLEDSAMYFCAGSETGGTDTQYFGPGTRLTVL.

The V and J genes are TRBV7-2 and TRBJ2-7; TRBD1 aligns across 7 bases. The CDR3 consists of 15 residues. Germline-derived CDR1 and CDR2 are SGHTA and FQGNSA. V lost 4 bases, J lost 0 bases, and 6 bases stayed unmatched. CDR3 coding DNA: TGTGCCAGCAGCTCCAACTGGGACAGCTCCTACGAGCAGTACTTC. The encoded protein is CASSSNWDSSYEQYF.

The chain employs TRBV13 and TRBJ1-5; D ambiguous. From germline, CDR1 is PRHDT and CDR2 FYEKMQ (reference sequence). Trimming cost V 2 bases and J 3 bases, with 5 bases left between them. CDR3 size: 13 residues. The DNA for the CDR3 is TGTGCCAGCAGCTTATCCCTCAATCAGCCCCAGCATTTT. Protein: CASSLSLNQPQHF.

This clone turned up a few times. This rearrangement joins TRBV2 to TRBJ1-4, with a tentative D call TRBD1 (5 bases). The V gene's germline CDR1 is SNHLY and CDR2 FYNNEI. CDR3 size: 13 residues. The V end was cut by 4 bases, the J end by 8 bases, with 11 bases between. CDR3 in DNA: TGTGCCAGCAGTGCCAGGGTAGGAGAAAAACTGTTTTTT. It yields the protein CASSARVGEKLFF.

The chain uses TRBV2 and TRBJ1-5; 8 nucleotides match TRBD1. CDR1 and CDR2 from the germline V gene are SNHLY and FYNNEI. V lost 6 bases, J lost 9 bases, and 13 bases stayed unmatched. The CDR3 runs 15 residues. The CDR3, as DNA: TGTGCCAGCAGCGACAGGGGCCTGGCCTTAACGCCCCAGCATTTT. This gives the protein CASSDRGLALTPQHF.

The V call is TRBV6-5, the J call TRBJ2-1; TRBD2 agrees at 8 bases. V lost 0 bases to trimming and J lost 9 bases; unmatched junction nucleotides: 7. This CDR3 region has 15 residues. Per the germline V gene, CDR1 is MNHEY and CDR2 is SVGAGI. CDR3 DNA sequence: TGTGCCAGCAGTTACTCGTCCGGGGGGGAGGTTGAGCAGTTCTTC. Amino acids: CASSYSSGGEVEQFF.

The CDR3 sequence: CASSPPSGYAGNTIYF. DNA of the CDR3: TGTGCCAGCTCACCACCATCAGGGTACGCTGGAAACACCATATATTTT. The rearrangement joins TRBV18 to TRBJ1-3; D might be TRBD1 (5 bases). Trimming pared 0 bases from V and 2 bases from J, leaving 11 bases between. CDR3 size: 16 residues. Germline CDR1 is KGHSH and CDR2 is LQKENI. Looking up the rest from reference TRBV18 and TRBJ1-3 gives the full variable domain: NAGVMQNPRHLVRRRGQEARLRCSPMKGHSHVYWYRQLPEEGLKFMVYLQKENIIDESGMPKERFSAEFPKEGPSILRIQQVVRGDSAAYFCASSPPSGYAGNTIYFGEGSWLTVV.